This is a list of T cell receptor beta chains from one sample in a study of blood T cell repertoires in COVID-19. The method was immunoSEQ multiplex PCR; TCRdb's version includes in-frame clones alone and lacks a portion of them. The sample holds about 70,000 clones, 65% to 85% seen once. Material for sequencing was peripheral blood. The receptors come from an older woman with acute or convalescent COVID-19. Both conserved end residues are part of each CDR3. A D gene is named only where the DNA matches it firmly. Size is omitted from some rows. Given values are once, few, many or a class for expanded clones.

CASSARLAGGPGDTQYF	TGTGCCAGCAGCGCGCGGCTAGCGGGAGGGCCAGGAGATACGCAGTATTTT	TRBJ2-3	NA	TRBD2	TRBV9
CATRGGQAGGELFF	TGTGCCACCAGGGGAGGACAGGCCGGCGGGGAGCTGTTTTTT	TRBJ2-2	NA	NA	TRBV24-1
CASSLGTESNYGYTF	TGCGCCAGCAGCTTGGGGACAGAGAGCAACTATGGCTACACCTTC	TRBJ1-2	NA	NA	TRBV5-1
CASSSGTGDYEQYF	TGCGCCAGCAGCTCTGGGACAGGAGATTACGAGCAGTACTTC	TRBJ2-7	NA	TRBD1	TRBV5-1
CASSPREGRGRSTEAFF	TGTGCCAGCAGCCCTCGAGAGGGCAGGGGCCGCTCCACTGAAGCTTTCTTT	TRBJ1-1	few	NA	TRBV7-8
CSGASGRASLIYNEQFF	TGCAGCGGGGCTAGCGGGAGGGCCTCGTTGATATACAATGAGCAGTTCTTC	TRBJ2-1	NA	TRBD2	TRBV29-1
CASSRLGSNYEQYF	TGTGCCAGCAGCCGTTTAGGTAGCAACTACGAGCAGTACTTC	TRBJ2-7	NA	NA	TRBV3-1/TRBV3-2
CASTPGQGVYYGYTF	TGTGCCAGCACCCCCGGCCAGGGGGTATACTATGGCTACACCTTC	TRBJ1-2	NA	TRBD1	TRBV7-8
CASSPIQTGKYNEQFF	TGTGCCAGCAGCCCCATACAGACAGGGAAATACAATGAGCAGTTCTTC	TRBJ2-1	NA	TRBD1	TRBV3-1/TRBV3-2
CASSLGGVRGETQYF	TGTGCCAGCAGCTTGGGAGGGGTCAGGGGAGAGACCCAGTACTTC	TRBJ2-5	NA	NA	TRBV5-6
CASNPTQGDIYEQYF	TGTGCCAGCAACCCCACCCAGGGTGATATCTACGAGCAGTACTTC	TRBJ2-7	NA	NA	TRBV28
CASSTTGGASGGYTF	TGTGCCAGCTCAACGACAGGGGGCGCTTCGGGCGGCTACACCTTC	TRBJ1-2	NA	TRBD1	TRBV9
CASSPPQAGEAFF	TGTGCCAGCTCACCACCGCAGGCAGGGGAAGCTTTCTTT	TRBJ1-1	NA	NA	TRBV18
CASSLAYGTPETQYF	TGCGCCAGCAGCTTGGCCTACGGGACACCAGAGACCCAGTACTTC	TRBJ2-5	NA	NA	TRBV5-1
CASTRDRGGYTF	TGTGCCAGCACCCGAGACAGGGGTGGCTACACCTTC	TRBJ1-2	few	TRBD1	TRBV2
CASSLHPDTTEAFF	TGCGCCAGCAGCTTGCATCCGGACACCACTGAAGCTTTCTTT	TRBJ1-1	NA	NA	TRBV5-1
CASSQERYSEAFF	TGTGCCAGCAGCCAGGAGAGGTATTCTGAAGCTTTCTTT	TRBJ1-1	NA	NA	TRBV3-1/TRBV3-2
CASSYSLVGDTQYF	TGTGCCAGCAGTTACTCACTAGTGGGAGATACGCAGTATTTT	TRBJ2-3	NA	NA	TRBV6-2/TRBV6-3
CASSLRLGGNEKLFF	TGTGCCAGCAGCTTAAGGCTGGGGGGAAATGAAAAACTGTTTTTT	TRBJ1-4	NA	NA	TRBV7-9
CASSRYTSGGSYEQYF	TGTGCCAGCAGCCGTTATACTAGCGGGGGATCCTACGAGCAGTACTTC	TRBJ2-7	NA	TRBD2	TRBV7-9
CASSGQGFGYGYTF	TGTGCCAGCAGCGGGCAGGGCTTTGGCTATGGCTACACCTTC	TRBJ1-2	once	NA	TRBV5-5
CSVEDRQRSTDTQYF	TGCAGCGTTGAAGATCGACAGAGGAGCACAGATACGCAGTATTTT	TRBJ2-3	NA	NA	TRBV29-1
CASSPRRGVLYEQYF	TGTGCCAGCAGCCCCCGGCGGGGGGTTCTCTACGAGCAGTACTTC	TRBJ2-7	NA	TRBD2	TRBV7-9
CATSRDPGQGAGGNQPQHF	TGTGCCACCAGCAGAGACCCGGGACAGGGGGCAGGAGGCAATCAGCCCCAGCATTTT	TRBJ1-5	NA	TRBD1	TRBV15
CASSQAGAGGNEQFF	TGTGCCAGCAGTCAAGCGGGGGCGGGAGGCAATGAGCAGTTCTTC	TRBJ2-1	NA	TRBD2	TRBV27
CASSSSRAGGLNNEQFF	TGTGCCAGCAGCTCCTCCCGAGCGGGAGGGCTGAACAATGAGCAGTTCTTC	TRBJ2-1	once	TRBD2	TRBV11-3
CASRGQGRTEAFF	TGTGCCAGCAGGGGTCAGGGAAGAACTGAAGCTTTCTTT	TRBJ1-1	once	NA	TRBV28
CASSTNQETQYF	TGTGCCAGCAGCACAAACCAAGAGACCCAGTACTTC	TRBJ2-5	NA	NA	TRBV7-2
CASSLDLADTRSRGYTF	TGTGCCAGCAGCTTGGATCTCGCGGACACCAGAAGCCGGGGCTACACCTTC	TRBJ1-2	NA	NA	TRBV5-4
CASSPPGGGRYEQYF	TGTGCCAGCAGCCCACCGGGGGGGGGCAGGTACGAGCAGTACTTC	TRBJ2-7	NA	TRBD2	TRBV11-2
CASSSAGISGNTIYF	TGTGCCAGCAGTTCCGCAGGGATCTCTGGAAACACCATATATTTT	TRBJ1-3	NA	NA	TRBV27
CASRKGDAYEQYF	TGTGCCAGCCGGAAGGGGGATGCCTACGAGCAGTACTTC	TRBJ2-7	NA	NA	TRBV2
CASSSQGLARDTQYF	TGTGCCAGCAGCTCACAGGGACTAGCCCGGGATACGCAGTATTTT	TRBJ2-3	NA	TRBD2	TRBV7-3
CASRSYTGELFF	TGTGCCAGCAGATCCTACACCGGGGAGCTGTTTTTT	TRBJ2-2	NA	NA	TRBV27
CASSPQRGEKLFF	TGTGCCAGCAGCCCCCAGCGTGGGGAAAAACTGTTTTTT	TRBJ1-4	NA	NA	TRBV2
CASSPGQADYEQYF	TGCGCCAGCAGCCCGGGACAGGCGGACTACGAGCAGTACTTC	TRBJ2-7	NA	TRBD1	TRBV4-1
CASSQQGNQPQHF	TGTGCCAGCTCACAACAGGGGAATCAGCCCCAGCATTTT	TRBJ1-5	NA	TRBD1	TRBV18
CASSPRFEPRGGEQYF	TGTGCCAGCAGCCCCCGATTCGAGCCCAGGGGCGGCGAGCAGTACTTC	TRBJ2-7	NA	NA	TRBV4-2
CASSQAGGGEQYF	TGTGCCAGCAGCCAGGCTGGGGGGGGCGAGCAGTACTTC	TRBJ2-7	once	TRBD2	TRBV3-1/TRBV3-2
CASSPTGGMNTEAFF	TGTGCCAGCTCACCCACAGGGGGCATGAACACTGAAGCTTTCTTT	TRBJ1-1	few	TRBD1	TRBV18
CASSLDGLDGYTF	TGTGCCAGCAGCTTAGACGGGTTGGATGGCTACACCTTC	TRBJ1-2	NA	NA	TRBV11-2
CASSPRGRGRDEKLFF	TGTGCCAGCAGTCCCCGAGGGAGGGGCAGAGATGAAAAACTGTTTTTT	TRBJ1-4	NA	NA	TRBV27
CASSQDSWRGEQYF	TGTGCCAGCAGCCAAGATAGTTGGCGCGGCGAGCAGTACTTC	TRBJ2-7	NA	NA	TRBV4-2
CASSDLTRRNTIYF	TGTGCCAGCAGTGACCTGACCCGGCGGAACACCATATATTTT	TRBJ1-3	NA	NA	TRBV2
CASSDRGTNSPLHF	TGTGCCAGCAGCGATAGGGGGACCAATTCACCCCTCCACTTT	TRBJ1-6	once	NA	TRBV7-9
CASSRAGNYGYTF	TGTGCCAGCAGCCGTGCGGGGAACTATGGCTACACCTTC	TRBJ1-2	NA	NA	TRBV14
CASSAGQIQPQHF	TGTGCCAGCAGCGCGGGACAGATACAGCCCCAGCATTTT	TRBJ1-5	many	TRBD1	TRBV11-2
CSVEGGQGAREQYF	TGCAGCGTTGAGGGGGGACAGGGGGCGCGCGAGCAGTACTTC	TRBJ2-7	NA	TRBD1	TRBV29-1
CASSIALAGGETQYF	TGTGCCAGCAGTATCGCGCTAGCGGGAGGTGAGACCCAGTACTTC	TRBJ2-5	NA	TRBD2	TRBV27
CASSQAGTDTQYF	TGTGCCAGCAGCCAAGCGGGCACAGATACGCAGTATTTT	TRBJ2-3	NA	NA	TRBV3-1/TRBV3-2
CSVRDSSGYTF	TGCAGCGTTCGGGACAGCAGCGGCTACACCTTC	TRBJ1-2	NA	TRBD1	TRBV29-1
CASSVRQGGLTEAFF	TGTGCCAGCAGCGTACGACAGGGAGGTCTTACTGAAGCTTTCTTT	TRBJ1-1	NA	TRBD1	TRBV7-9
CASSERYGYTF	TGTGCCAGCAGTGAACGCTATGGCTACACCTTC	TRBJ1-2	NA	NA	TRBV2